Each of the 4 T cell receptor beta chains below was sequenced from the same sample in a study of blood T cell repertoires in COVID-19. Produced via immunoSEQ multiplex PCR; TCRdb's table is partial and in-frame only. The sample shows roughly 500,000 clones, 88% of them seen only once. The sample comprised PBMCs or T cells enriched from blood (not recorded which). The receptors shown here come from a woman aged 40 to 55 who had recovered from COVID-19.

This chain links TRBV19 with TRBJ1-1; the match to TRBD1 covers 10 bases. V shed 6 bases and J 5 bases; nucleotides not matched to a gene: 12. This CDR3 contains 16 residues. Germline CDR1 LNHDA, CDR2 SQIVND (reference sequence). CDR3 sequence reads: CASSLRPGQGGTEAFF. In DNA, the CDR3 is TGTGCCAGTAGCCTCAGACCCGGACAGGGGGGGACTGAAGCTTTCTTT.

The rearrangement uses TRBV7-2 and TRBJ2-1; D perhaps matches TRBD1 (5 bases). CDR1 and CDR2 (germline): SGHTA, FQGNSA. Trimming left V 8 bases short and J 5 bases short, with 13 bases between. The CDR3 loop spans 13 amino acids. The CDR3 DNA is TGTGCCAGCCTGCGGCAGGGAAACAATGAGCAGTTCTTC. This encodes CASLRQGNNEQFF. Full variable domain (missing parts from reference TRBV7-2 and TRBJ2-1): GAGVSQSPSNKVTEKGKDVELRCDPISGHTALYWYRQSLGQGLEFLIYFQGNSAPDKSGLPSDRFSAERTGGSVSTLTIQRTQQEDSAVYLCASLRQGNNEQFFGPGTRLTVL.

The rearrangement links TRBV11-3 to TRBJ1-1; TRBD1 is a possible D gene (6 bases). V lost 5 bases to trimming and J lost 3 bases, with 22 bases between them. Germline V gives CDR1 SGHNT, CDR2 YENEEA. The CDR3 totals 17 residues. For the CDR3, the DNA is TGTGCCAGCAGCCCCACATGGACGGCAGGGGTGGACACTGAAGCTTTCTTT. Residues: CASSPTWTAGVDTEAFF.

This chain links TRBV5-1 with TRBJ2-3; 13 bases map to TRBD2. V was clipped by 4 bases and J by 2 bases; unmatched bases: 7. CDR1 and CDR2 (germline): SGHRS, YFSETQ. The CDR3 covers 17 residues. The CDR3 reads CASSTGLAGLVTDTQYF. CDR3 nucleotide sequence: TGCGCCAGCAGCACGGGACTAGCGGGGTTGGTCACAGATACGCAGTATTTT.